These 25 T cell receptor beta chains were sequenced from one sample in a study of blood T cell repertoires in COVID-19. Some clones are missing from TCRdb's copy, which holds only in-frame ones; the method was immunoSEQ multiplex PCR. The table shows hundreds of thousands of clones, with 85% occurring only once. Sequenced material: peripheral blood. The receptor source for this set is a human donor in a cohort sampled during active COVID-19.

The CDR3 nucleotides are TGTGCCAGCAGTCCGGAGGGACAGGGGGCGCGTTATCAGTTCTTC. This gives the protein CASSPEGQGARYQFF. The gene calls are TRBV6-5 and TRBJ2-1; TRBD1 agrees at 12 bases. The CDR3 consists of 15 residues. Trimming cost V 5 bases and J 13 bases; bases outside gene matches: 12. Germline CDR1 and CDR2: MNHEY and SVGAGI.

The J gene is TRBJ1-1, the V gene TRBV13; D gene ambiguous. The CDR3 totals 13 residues. The germline gives CDR1 PRHDT, CDR2 FYEKMQ (reference sequence). V lost 5 bases and J lost 0, with 7 bases in between. The CDR3 DNA sequence: TGTGCCAGCAGCCCACACCTGAACACTGAAGCTTTCTTT. Its protein is CASSPHLNTEAFF.

V is TRBV6-4 and J is TRBJ2-7; the match to TRBD2 covers 9 bases. This CDR3 comprises 14 residues. V shed 5 bases and J 2 bases; nucleotides not matched to a gene: 4. In germline, CDR1 is MRHNA, CDR2 SNTAGT. This CDR3 reads CASSQLAGPYEQYF. The CDR3 nucleotides are TGTGCCAGCAGTCAGCTAGCGGGACCCTACGAGCAGTACTTC.

This clone appeared a single time. This chain uses TRBV9 with TRBJ1-2, with TRBD1 matching over 11 bases. Unmatched junction bases numbered 9, after V lost 6 bases and J lost 8 bases. Germline assignment: CDR1 SGDLS and CDR2 YYNGEE. The CDR3 consists of 14 residues. CDR3 sequence reads: CASTPTDRGHGYTF. DNA for the CDR3: TGTGCCAGCACCCCAACGGACAGGGGGCACGGCTACACCTTC.

CDR3 bases: TGTGCCAGCAGCCAAGGCCCCGGGAGAACAGTGGGTGATACGCAGTATTTT. Its protein is CASSQGPGRTVGDTQYF. This chain uses TRBV3-1 (or the pseudogene TRBV3-2) with TRBJ2-3, with D possibly matching TRBD2 (6 bases). This CDR3 contains 17 residues. The V and J ends lost 1 base and 6 bases respectively, with 20 bases between them. The germline V gene encodes CDR1 LGHDT and CDR2 YNNKEL (reference sequence).

The rearrangement uses TRBV5-5 and TRBJ2-2; 7 nucleotides align to TRBD1. Germline CDR1 is SGHKS and CDR2 is YYEKEE (reference sequence). This CDR3 spans 15 amino acids. Trimming cost V 5 bases and J 6 bases; bases outside gene matches: 10. CDR3 region: CASSRDSYSAGELFF. DNA of the CDR3: TGTGCCAGCAGTCGGGACAGTTATAGCGCCGGGGAGCTGTTTTTT.

V gene TRBV27 combines with J gene TRBJ2-7; TRBD1 is a possible D gene (6 bases). CDR3 length: 14 residues. Germline V gives CDR1 MNHEY, CDR2 SMNVEV (reference sequence). The germline V and J ends were trimmed by 5 bases and 1 base, with 12 bases remaining between them. CDR3 in amino acids: CASSRVQGSYEQYF. The CDR3, as DNA: TGTGCCAGCAGTCGCGTACAGGGTTCCTACGAGCAGTACTTC.

The chain employs TRBV28 and TRBJ2-4; TRBD2 agrees at 7 bases. The V segment lost 7 bases and the J segment 0 bases; nucleotides outside the gene matches: 21. The CDR3 contains 20 residues. Germline loops: CDR1 MDHEN, CDR2 SYDVKM. In nucleotides, the CDR3 is TGTGCCAGCACCCCCGCGGGGGTAGCGGAAGTAGCGCTAGCCAAAAACATTCAGTACTTC. This gives the protein CASTPAGVAEVALAKNIQYF.

The V gene is TRBV5-6, the J gene TRBJ2-1, with D possibly being TRBD2 (6 bases). This CDR3 contains 11 residues. CDR1 is SGHDT, CDR2 YYEEEE, per germline. V lost 7 bases to trimming and J lost 9 bases, with 11 bases between them. CDR3 protein: CASRLGGEQFF. The CDR3 bases are TGTGCCAGCCGACTAGGCGGTGAGCAGTTCTTC.

The rearrangement joins TRBV7-2 to TRBJ1-1, with 7 bases lining up with TRBD1. CDR3 length equals 15 residues. The germline V gene has CDR1 SGHTA and CDR2 FQGNSA. V gave up 1 base and J gave up 2 bases; unmatched junction bases: 4. The CDR3, as DNA: TGTGCCAGCAGCTTAGGCAGGGGGAGAAACACTGAAGCTTTCTTT. Translation gives CASSLGRGRNTEAFF. Based on the CDR3 plus reference TRBV7-2 and TRBJ1-1, the full variable domain is GAGVSQSPSNKVTEKGKDVELRCDPISGHTALYWYRQSLGQGLEFLIYFQGNSAPDKSGLPSDRFSAERTGGSVSTLTIQRTQQEDSAVYLCASSLGRGRNTEAFFGQGTRLTVV.

CDR3 residues: CAWSAGTGNTEAFF. For the CDR3, the DNA is TGTGCCTGGAGTGCCGGGACAGGTAACACTGAAGCTTTCTTT. The J gene is TRBJ1-1, the V gene TRBV30; 8 bases fit TRBD1. Losses at the gene ends were 1 base for V and 2 bases for J; bases not matched to a gene: 3. CDR3 length: 14 amino acids. Germline values: CDR1 GTSNPN, CDR2 SVGIG (reference sequence). The full variable domain, with the rest looked up from reference TRBV30 and TRBJ1-1, is SQTIHQWPATLVQPVGSPLSLECTVEGTSNPNLYWYRQAAGRGLQLLFYSVGIGQISSEVPQNLSASRPQDRQFILSSKKLLLSDSGFYLCAWSAGTGNTEAFFGQGTRLTVV.

This sequence joins TRBV5-1 and TRBJ2-3; tentatively, D is TRBD1 (6 bases). CDR1 and CDR2 (germline): SGHRS, YFSETQ. The CDR3 has 16 residues. The germline V and J ends were trimmed by 0 bases and 5 bases, with 16 bases remaining between them. The CDR3 protein is CASSLDGTTRGDTQYF. The CDR3 DNA reads as TGCGCCAGCAGCTTGGATGGGACAACACGGGGAGATACGCAGTATTTT.

The chain carries TRBV29-1 and TRBJ2-2, with a weak D call TRBD2 (7 bases). Trimming removed 6 bases at V and 1 base at J, with 12 bases between. Germline V CDR1 and CDR2: SQVTM, ANQGSEA. CDR3 length: 14 amino acids. As DNA, the CDR3 is TGCAGCGTAGCGGGACATCTGAACACCGGGGAGCTGTTTTTT. This codes for CSVAGHLNTGELFF.

The chain has TRBV28 and TRBJ1-5; tentatively, D is TRBD1 (5 bases). The CDR3 length is 16 residues. Trimming shortened V by 7 bases and J by 6 bases, and 22 bases separated the two germline ends. Germline CDR1 reads MDHEN; CDR2 reads SYDVKM. The CDR3 protein is CASTSGASPRGQPQHF. DNA for the CDR3: TGTGCCAGCACCTCTGGGGCCTCACCCCGAGGTCAGCCCCAGCATTTT.

The chain joins TRBV29-1 to TRBJ2-3; 10 bases are shared with TRBD2. The CDR3 contains 14 residues. J was trimmed by 2 bases and V by 7 bases; bases with no gene match: 6. Germline assignment: CDR1 SQVTM and CDR2 ANQGSEA. CDR3 loop: CSGESGRATDTQYF. Here the CDR3 DNA reads TGCAGCGGGGAGAGCGGGAGGGCCACAGATACGCAGTATTTT.

A single count supports this clone. As DNA, the CDR3 is TGTGCCACCAGCAGATCTGCGGGGGCGCAGTATTTT. Residues: CATSRSAGAQYF. The chain joins TRBV15 to TRBJ2-3; the match to TRBD2 covers 7 bases. Trimming at V came to 2 bases and at J to 10 bases, leaving 3 bases not matched to a gene. Looked up from germline, CDR1 is LNHNV and CDR2 is YYDKDF (reference sequence). CDR3 length equals 12 residues.

With respect to this clone: The same CDR3 is also encoded by other DNA sequences in this sample. The CDR3 loop is CASSPTSGDTDTQYF. The CDR3 DNA is TGTGCCAGCAGCCCGACTAGCGGGGACACAGATACGCAGTATTTT. This chain joins TRBV3-1 (or the pseudogene TRBV3-2) and TRBJ2-3, with 11 nucleotides matching TRBD2. Trimming removed 4 bases from V and 2 bases from J; junction bases left unmatched: 2. Germline values: CDR1 LGHDT, CDR2 YNNKEL (reference sequence). The CDR3 has 15 residues.

The chain employs TRBV2 and TRBJ2-3, with D uncertain. The V gene lost 6 bases and the J gene lost 3 bases, with 13 bases spanning the gap. Germline assignment: CDR1 SNHLY and CDR2 FYNNEI. This CDR3 contains 14 residues. DNA of the CDR3: TGTGCCAGCAGAGTCTTAGAAAATACAGATACGCAGTATTTT. It codes for CASRVLENTDTQYF.

The chain links TRBV4-1 to TRBJ2-7; 8 positions agree with TRBD2. The CDR3 covers 15 residues. The V gene end was trimmed by 3 bases and the J gene end by 3 bases; junction bases not matched to a gene: 7. Looked up from germline, CDR1 is MGHRA and CDR2 is YSYEKL. CDR3 amino acids: CASSHSTSGYYEQYF. The CDR3 DNA follows: TGCGCCAGCAGCCACAGTACTAGCGGATACTACGAGCAGTACTTC.

This clone was picked up one time. The rearrangement joins TRBV7-9 to TRBJ2-1, with 9 bases lining up with TRBD1. V shed 9 bases and J 8 bases; nucleotides not matched to a gene: 11. Germline V gene data show CDR1 as SEHNR and CDR2 as FQNEAQ (reference sequence). The CDR3 extends over 14 amino acids. This CDR3 reads CASPPGQGGDEQFF. The CDR3, as DNA: TGTGCCAGTCCCCCGGGACAGGGTGGGGATGAGCAGTTCTTC.

The chain employs TRBV5-1 and TRBJ2-1; 11 nucleotides agree with TRBD1. Trimming at V came to 2 bases and at J to 1 base, leaving 8 bases not matched to a gene. Germline CDR1 SGHRS, CDR2 YFSETQ. The CDR3 contains 18 residues. CDR3 sequence reads: CASSLTLGQGASYNEQFF. The CDR3 nucleotides read TGCGCCAGCAGCTTAACCCTAGGACAGGGGGCATCCTACAATGAGCAGTTCTTC. Full variable domain (rest looked up from reference TRBV5-1 and TRBJ2-1): KAGVTQTPRYLIKTRGQQVTLSCSPISGHRSVSWYQQTPGQGLQFLFEYFSETQRNKGNFPGRFSGRQFSNSRSEMNVSTLELGDSALYLCASSLTLGQGASYNEQFFGPGTRLTVL.

The CDR3 loop reads CASSPGTLTNEQFF. The DNA of the CDR3 is TGTGCCAGCAGCCCAGGGACTCTTACCAATGAGCAGTTCTTC. This chain links TRBV3-1 (or the pseudogene TRBV3-2) with TRBJ2-1, with D perhaps TRBD2 (6 bases). This CDR3 contains 14 residues. Germline-derived CDR1 and CDR2 are LGHDT and YNNKEL (reference sequence). Trimming removed 4 bases at V and 6 bases at J, with 13 bases between.

This sequence joins TRBV5-4 and TRBJ2-7, with unresolved D. This CDR3 is 14 amino acids long. Trimming took 5 bases from V and 3 from J, leaving 15 bases between them. The V gene's germline CDR1 is SGHNT and CDR2 YYREEE (reference sequence). CDR3: CASSMATEGYEQYF. DNA of the CDR3: TGTGCCAGCAGTATGGCCACAGAAGGCTACGAGCAGTACTTC.

The table lists this clone with a count of one. V usage is TRBV7-3 and J usage is TRBJ2-1; 8 positions agree with TRBD2. Germline V gene data show CDR1 as SGHTA and CDR2 as FQGTGA. After removal of 4 bases from V and 6 bases from J, the junction contained 5 bases not matched to a gene. The CDR3 is 14 amino acids. The CDR3 DNA follows: TGTGCCAGCAGCTCGGGAGGGATCCTCAATGAGCAGTTCTTC. Amino acid sequence: CASSSGGILNEQFF.

This clone was seen once. V usage is TRBV3-1 (or the pseudogene TRBV3-2) and J usage is TRBJ2-7; D is unresolved. The germline V gene encodes CDR1 LGHDT and CDR2 YNNKEL (reference sequence). The V end lost 1 base, the J end lost 6 bases, and 16 bases lay between the germline ends. CDR3 length equals 15 residues. CDR3 coding DNA: TGTGCCAGCAGCCAAGGGGTCGGGTCTTCGGGCGAGCAGTACTTC. Amino acid sequence: CASSQGVGSSGEQYF.